This TCR beta chain was captured in a study of cytomegalovirus exposure and HLA in healthy donors. General study results and limits: In presence/absence analyses, roughly uniform sequencing depth across donors was assumed.

Worth noting for this clone: The antigen is undetermined.

The CMV serostatus of this donor was not recorded. V was clipped by 5 bases and J by 2 bases; unmatched bases: 3. CDR1 is SEHNR, CDR2 FQNEAQ, per germline (reference sequence). The CDR3 runs to 16 residues. The study ran its PCR with 60 Vbeta and 13 Jbeta primers. Using immunoSEQ multiplex PCR, the repertoire was profiled, and TCRdb retains in-frame clones only, with some absent. In the table there are approximately 100,000 clones, roughly 82% of which are singletons. The sequence derives from a human donor in good health. Sequencing used PBMCs. The chain links TRBV7-9 to TRBJ2-3; 14 bases align to TRBD2. CDR3: CASSTGLAGATDTQYF. The CDR3, as DNA: TGTGCCAGCAGCACGGGACTAGCGGGAGCCACAGATACGCAGTATTTT.